The 23 T cell receptor beta chains presented below share a single source sample, sequenced in a study of cytomegalovirus exposure and HLA in healthy donors. The assay was immunoSEQ multiplex PCR, and TCRdb's table has in-frame clones only and misses some. The sample carries about 130,000 clones, approximately 94% recorded once. Sequenced input: PBMCs. These receptors came from a woman under 30 in good health and CMV-seronegative.

This rearrangement joins TRBV5-1 to TRBJ2-2, with 7 nucleotides matching TRBD1. From germline, CDR1 is SGHRS and CDR2 YFSETQ. V trimming: 4 bases; J trimming: 2 bases; junction bases outside the gene matches: 5. The CDR3 covers 15 residues. In DNA form, the CDR3 reads TGCGCCAGCAGCCCGGACAGGATCAACACCGGGGAGCTGTTTTTT. It yields the protein CASSPDRINTGELFF.

This clone has only one observation. The rearrangement joins TRBV28 to TRBJ1-2, with 7 bases lining up with TRBD1. The CDR3 runs 18 residues. Germline values: CDR1 MDHEN, CDR2 SYDVKM. The V segment lost 5 bases and the J segment 0 bases; nucleotides outside the gene matches: 15. CDR3 DNA: TGTGCCAGCAGTCCGCAAATCGGGACAGCTGGTCCTAACTATGGCTACACCTTC. Translating gives CASSPQIGTAGPNYGYTF.

The chain has TRBV27 and TRBJ2-1, with 7 nucleotides matching TRBD2. The junction had 11 bases not matched to a gene; V was cut back by 6 bases and J by 0 bases. There are 17 residues in the CDR3. Germline loops: CDR1 MNHEY, CDR2 SMNVEV (reference sequence). As DNA, the CDR3 is TGTGCCAGCAGCAGTTCTAGCGGTCAGAGCTCCTACAATGAGCAGTTCTTC. The encoded protein is CASSSSSGQSSYNEQFF.

The chain has TRBV5-4 and TRBJ2-3, with 10 bases aligning to TRBD2. Germline lookup yields CDR1 SGHNT and CDR2 YYREEE (reference sequence). V trimming: 4 bases; J trimming: 4 bases; junction bases outside the gene matches: 15. The CDR3 length is 18 residues. The DNA of the CDR3 is TGTGCCAGCAGCCCACGACTAGCGGGCCCATCGGGACCAGATACGCAGTATTTT. Its translation: CASSPRLAGPSGPDTQYF.

This chain links TRBV2 with TRBJ1-1, with 7 nucleotides matching TRBD1. Germline values: CDR1 SNHLY, CDR2 FYNNEI. J was trimmed by 5 bases and V by 6 bases; bases with no gene match: 9. This CDR3 has 14 residues. The CDR3 sequence is CASSRTTGETEAFF. For the CDR3, the DNA is TGTGCCAGCAGCCGAACTACAGGGGAGACTGAAGCTTTCTTT.

V usage is TRBV6-1 and J usage is TRBJ1-5, with 9 bases identical to TRBD1. Unmatched junction bases numbered 11, after V lost 8 bases and J lost 6 bases. In germline, CDR1 is MNHNS, CDR2 SASEGT. This CDR3 region has 15 residues. CDR3: CASEMAGTGIQPQHF. The CDR3 DNA reads TGTGCCAGCGAGATGGCCGGGACAGGGATTCAGCCCCAGCATTTT.

This clone has more than one count but fewer than ten. This chain joins TRBV5-4 and TRBJ2-3; tentative D call: TRBD1 (5 bases). The CDR3 is 16 amino acids. Looked up from germline, CDR1 is SGHNT and CDR2 is YYREEE (reference sequence). V was pared by 0 bases and J by 4 bases, with 15 bases between. In nucleotides, the CDR3 is TGTGCCAGCAGCTTGGCAGGGTCACTCGTGGCAGATACGCAGTATTTT. It specifies CASSLAGSLVADTQYF.

Notes on this clone: The same CDR3 arises from other DNA sequences in this sample as well. The J gene is TRBJ1-5, the V gene TRBV19; 11 bases agree with TRBD1. Germline CDR1 reads LNHDA; CDR2 reads SQIVND (reference sequence). The junction had 3 bases not matched to a gene; V was cut back by 3 bases and J by 5 bases. The CDR3 extends over 15 amino acids. The chain's CDR3 is CASSILGQGDQPQHF. For the CDR3, the DNA is TGTGCCAGTAGTATTCTGGGACAGGGGGATCAGCCCCAGCATTTT.

CDR3 loop: CASSNTGGAEQPQHF. In DNA, the CDR3 is TGTGCCAGCAGCAATACAGGGGGCGCGGAACAGCCCCAGCATTTT. The chain is built from TRBV28 and TRBJ1-5, with 9 bases matching TRBD1. V dropped 6 bases and J dropped 7; count of bases not matched to a gene: 10. CDR1 MDHEN and CDR2 SYDVKM come from the germline V gene. The CDR3 spans 15 residues.

V is TRBV6-1 and J is TRBJ1-5; TRBD1 is a possible D gene (5 bases). V lost 2 bases and J lost 4, with 12 bases in between. Germline V CDR1 and CDR2: MNHNS, SASEGT. The CDR3 is 15 residues long. The chain's CDR3 is CASSELGEANQPQHF. The CDR3 bases are TGTGCCAGCAGTGAATTGGGGGAGGCTAATCAGCCCCAGCATTTT.

V is TRBV27 and J is TRBJ1-4, with a possible D match to TRBD1 (5 bases). The CDR3 runs 15 residues. Germline values: CDR1 MNHEY, CDR2 SMNVEV (reference sequence). The V end was cut by 5 bases, the J end by 4 bases, with 14 bases between. Here the CDR3 DNA reads TGTGCCAGCAGTACCCGGTGGGGGGATAATGAAAAACTGTTTTTT. Amino acid sequence: CASSTRWGDNEKLFF.

This chain links TRBV28 with TRBJ2-7; 7 bases are shared with TRBD2. This CDR3 spans 15 amino acids. CDR1 is MDHEN, CDR2 SYDVKM, per germline. V lost 6 bases, J lost 6 bases, and 14 bases stayed unmatched. The CDR3 loop is CASRSPGGFGIEQYF. The CDR3 DNA reads TGTGCCAGCAGAAGTCCGGGGGGATTTGGGATCGAGCAGTACTTC.

Details on this clone: This specimen includes other DNA sequences encoding the same CDR3. The chain carries TRBV2 and TRBJ2-7, with a tentative D call TRBD1 (6 bases). CDR1 is SNHLY and CDR2 is FYNNEI in the germline V gene. Trimming removed 6 bases at V and 0 bases at J, with 12 bases between. The CDR3 is 14 residues long. Written as DNA, the CDR3 is TGTGCCAGCAGCTACAGGGCGAGCTCCTACGAGCAGTACTTC. Residues: CASSYRASSYEQYF.

The genes are TRBV5-1 and TRBJ2-2, with 7 bases lining up with TRBD2. The germline V gene has CDR1 SGHRS and CDR2 YFSETQ. The CDR3 has 15 residues. V lost 7 bases and J lost 7; bases outside the gene matches: 13. CDR3 sequence: CASRETSVSDGELFF. DNA of the CDR3: TGCGCCAGCCGCGAAACTAGCGTTTCGGACGGGGAGCTGTTTTTT.

The genes are TRBV5-6 and TRBJ2-5; no firm D call. The CDR3 sequence is 15 residues long. V was cut by 7 bases and J by 0 bases, with 16 bases left in between. CDR1 is SGHDT, CDR2 YYEEEE, per germline. The CDR3 nucleotides are TGTGCCAGCTACACAATGGCAGGCCACCAAGAGACCCAGTACTTC. Translated, it gives CASYTMAGHQETQYF.

The chain recombines TRBV5-5 with TRBJ1-2, with 11 nucleotides matching TRBD1. This CDR3 comprises 13 residues. The germline V gene has CDR1 SGHKS and CDR2 YYEKEE (reference sequence). J lost 8 bases, V lost 4 bases, and 4 bases had no gene match. The CDR3 bases are TGTGCCAGCAGCCGGGGACAGGGGGGCGGCTACACCTTC. Translation: CASSRGQGGGYTF.

The V call is TRBV7-3, the J call TRBJ1-1; perhaps TRBD1 as D (5 bases). The germline V and J ends were trimmed by 5 bases and 6 bases, with 13 bases remaining between them. CDR1 SGHTA and CDR2 FQGTGA come from the germline V gene. The length of the CDR3 is 13 residues. CDR3 protein: CASSGGGDAEAFF. CDR3 DNA: TGTGCCAGCAGCGGAGGAGGGGACGCTGAAGCTTTCTTT.

The CDR3 spells CASSELAGTQYF. The CDR3 bases are TGTGCCAGCAGTGAACTAGCGGGGACCCAGTACTTC. The rearrangement links TRBV6-1 to TRBJ2-5; 8 nucleotides line up with TRBD2. The J segment lost 7 bases and the V segment lost 2 bases, leaving 0 bases of the junction unmatched. Germline V CDR1 and CDR2: MNHNS, SASEGT. The CDR3 length is 12 residues.

V usage is TRBV10-3 and J usage is TRBJ2-7, with 8 nucleotides matching TRBD1. The germline V gene has CDR1 ENHRY and CDR2 SYGVKD. V shed 6 bases and J 5 bases; nucleotides not matched to a gene: 9. The CDR3 sequence is 14 residues long. The CDR3 DNA is TGTGCCATCAGAGCAGGGGGCTCCGTGGACGAGCAGTACTTC. As protein: CAIRAGGSVDEQYF.

The chain uses TRBV4-1 and TRBJ2-7; D remains ambiguous. V lost 0 bases to trimming and J lost 9 bases, with 12 bases between them. The germline V gene encodes CDR1 MGHRA and CDR2 YSYEKL. The CDR3 is 13 residues long. The CDR3 loop reads CASSQDLARGQYF. DNA of the CDR3: TGCGCCAGCAGCCAAGACTTGGCCCGCGGGCAGTACTTC.

V is TRBV5-4 and J is TRBJ2-2; 12 bases fit TRBD2. Germline CDR1 is SGHNT and CDR2 is YYREEE (reference sequence). This CDR3 has 16 amino acids. V dropped 4 bases and J dropped 4; count of bases not matched to a gene: 5. The CDR3 bases are TGTGCCAGCAGCCCGGGGACTAGCGGGCGCACCGGGGAGCTGTTTTTT. The encoded protein is CASSPGTSGRTGELFF.

The chain has TRBV9 and TRBJ2-7; a possible D gene is TRBD1 (5 bases). CDR3 size: 14 residues. Trimming left V 3 bases short and J 0 bases short, with 10 bases between. CDR1 and CDR2 from the germline V gene are SGDLS and YYNGEE. The CDR3 spells CASSAEQDSYEQYF. The CDR3 DNA follows: TGTGCCAGCAGCGCTGAACAGGACTCCTACGAGCAGTACTTC.

This rearrangement joins TRBV13 to TRBJ1-4; 7 bases agree with TRBD1. This CDR3 contains 18 residues. V shed 4 bases, J shed 0 bases, and the junction held 11 bases outside the gene matches. Germline CDR1 is PRHDT and CDR2 is FYEKMQ (reference sequence). The CDR3 sequence is CASSSRQGHFATNEKLFF. CDR3 DNA: TGTGCCAGCAGCTCTCGACAGGGACACTTTGCAACTAATGAAAAACTGTTTTTT. The variable domain in full, completed from reference TRBV13 and TRBJ1-4, reads AAGVIQSPRHLIKEKRETATLKCYPIPRHDTVYWYQQGPGQDPQFLISFYEKMQSDKGSIPDRFSAQQFSDYHSELNMSSLELGDSALYFCASSSRQGHFATNEKLFFGSGTQLSVL.